Listed below are T cell receptor beta chains from one sample, sequenced in a study of T cell responses to AZD1222 COVID-19 vaccine. The method was immunoSEQ multiplex PCR; TCRdb's version includes in-frame clones alone and lacks a portion of them. The profile shows approximately 100,000 clones, roughly 87% of them singletons. The sample was peripheral blood, taken on day 0 of AZD1222 vaccination. The source of these receptors is an adult in good health. Each CDR3 is given with its conserved first and last residue. A D gene is named only where the DNA matches it firmly. Expanded clones get a size class; other rows say once, few or many, or leave the size out.

D gene | clone size | J gene | V gene | CDR3 protein | CDR3 DNA
- | - | TRBJ2-1 | TRBV21-1 | CASSKASSGSNNSYNEQFF | TGTGCCAGCAGCAAAGCCTCTAGCGGGAGTAATAATTCCTACAATGAGCAGTTCTTC
- | - | TRBJ2-2 | TRBV19 | CAISSRRDQMGGELFF | TGTGCCATCTCTTCCCGACGGGACCAAATGGGGGGGGAGCTGTTTTTT
TRBD2 | - | TRBJ2-7 | TRBV6-6 | CASSYLGTRSSYEQYF | TGTGCCAGCAGTTACCTCGGGACTAGGAGCTCCTACGAGCAGTACTTC
- | few | TRBJ1-2 | TRBV7-2 | CASSPGRNSGGYTF | TGTGCCAGCAGCCCAGGGAGGAATTCGGGCGGCTACACCTTC
TRBD2 | - | TRBJ2-1 | TRBV27 | CASCASGRTYNEQFF | TGTGCCAGCTGTGCTAGCGGGAGGACCTACAATGAGCAGTTCTTC
- | - | TRBJ1-6 | TRBV4-1 | CASSRDTPPLHF | TGCGCCAGCAGCCGGGACACACCACCCCTCCACTTT
- | - | TRBJ2-2 | TRBV10-3 | CAISDWGRTNTGELFF | TGTGCCATCAGTGATTGGGGGCGTACCAACACCGGGGAGCTGTTTTTT
- | - | TRBJ2-7 | TRBV19 | CASSIASGTSLYEQYF | TGTGCCAGTAGTATAGCTTCAGGGACAAGTCTCTACGAGCAGTACTTC
- | - | TRBJ1-3 | TRBV30 | CAWRGLDRFSGNTIYF | TGTGCCTGGAGGGGACTTGACAGATTCTCTGGAAACACCATATATTTT
TRBD2 | - | TRBJ2-1 | TRBV28 | CASSGTSGIVNEQFF | TGTGCCAGCAGTGGGACTAGCGGGATTGTGAATGAGCAGTTCTTC
- | - | TRBJ1-3 | TRBV4-1 | CASSQDAVGLGNTIYF | TGCGCCAGCAGCCAAGACGCGGTGGGTCTGGGAAACACCATATATTTT
- | - | TRBJ1-6 | TRBV2 | CASSEYAGRGSPLHF | TGTGCCAGCAGTGAATATGCGGGGCGGGGATCACCCCTCCACTTT
- | - | TRBJ1-2 | TRBV19 | CASSPGQYGYTF | TGTGCCAGTAGTCCGGGACAATATGGCTACACCTTC
TRBD1 | few | TRBJ1-2 | TRBV28 | CASSQDPGQGAVGYTF | TGTGCCAGCAGTCAAGACCCCGGACAGGGGGCTGTTGGCTACACCTTC
- | - | TRBJ1-1 | TRBV20-1 | CSASTVQSWSTGAFF | TGCAGTGCTAGTACAGTTCAAAGTTGGTCAACTGGAGCTTTCTTT
TRBD1 | - | TRBJ2-1 | TRBV5-1 | CASSPGTGRGNEQFF | TGCGCCAGCAGCCCAGGGACAGGGCGGGGGAATGAGCAGTTCTTC
- | once | TRBJ1-2 | TRBV11-2 | CASSFTRGRGYTF | TGTGCCAGCAGCTTTACCAGGGGCCGAGGCTACACCTTC
- | - | TRBJ1-1 | TRBV7-2 | CASSLTGQGNTEAFF | TGTGCCAGCAGCTTAACGGGGCAGGGGAACACTGAAGCTTTCTTT
- | - | TRBJ1-2 | TRBV10-3 | CAIATPGVFGNYGYTF | TGTGCCATCGCCACCCCAGGGGTTTTCGGTAACTATGGCTACACCTTC
TRBD1 | - | TRBJ1-2 | TRBV11-2 | CASSVSGTGGYTF | TGTGCCAGCAGCGTTTCCGGGACAGGAGGCTACACCTTC
TRBD1 | - | TRBJ1-1 | TRBV11-3 | CASSPGTGTEAFF | TGTGCCAGCAGCCCTGGGACAGGCACTGAAGCTTTCTTT
- | - | TRBJ1-1 | TRBV29-1 | CSALDSEAFF | TGCAGCGCTCTGGACTCTGAAGCTTTCTTT
- | - | TRBJ1-1 | TRBV28 | CASSLGGASAFF | TGTGCCAGCAGTTTAGGGGGCGCGTCCGCTTTCTTT
- | - | TRBJ1-6 | TRBV9 | CASSVGSRDSPLHF | TGTGCCAGCAGCGTTGGTAGCCGAGATTCACCCCTCCACTTT
- | - | TRBJ2-7 | TRBV30 | CAWSGSGYEQYF | TGTGCCTGGAGTGGGTCAGGATACGAGCAGTACTTC
- | once | TRBJ2-3 | TRBV20-1 | CSVANTDTQYF | TGCAGTGTGGCAAACACAGATACGCAGTATTTT
- | - | TRBJ1-1 | TRBV29-1 | CSSFGGNREAFF | TGCAGCTCCTTCGGGGGAAATAGGGAAGCTTTCTTT
- | - | TRBJ1-1 | TRBV11-2 | CASSPKVAEAFF | TGTGCCAGCAGCCCCAAAGTCGCTGAAGCTTTCTTT
- | once | TRBJ2-5 | TRBV5-6 | CASSLWGRGETQYF | TGTGCCAGCAGCTTATGGGGGCGAGGAGAGACCCAGTACTTC
- | few | TRBJ2-7 | TRBV27 | CASSFGSSGKYEQYF | TGTGCCAGCAGTTTCGGGTCTTCGGGGAAATACGAGCAGTACTTC
TRBD1 | - | TRBJ1-4 | TRBV30 | CAWSGTGEVEKLFF | TGTGCCTGGTCGGGGACAGGGGAGGTCGAAAAACTGTTTTTT
TRBD2 | - | TRBJ2-1 | TRBV10-1 | CASSDLLAGNNEQFF | TGCGCCAGCAGTGATCTGCTAGCGGGGAACAATGAGCAGTTCTTC
- | - | TRBJ1-3 | TRBV18 | CASSPDGNSGNTIYF | TGTGCCAGCTCACCGGACGGAAACTCTGGAAACACCATATATTTT
- | once | TRBJ1-4 | TRBV7-2 | CASSLDRHPDEKLFF | TGTGCCAGCAGCTTAGACCGGCACCCGGATGAAAAACTGTTTTTT
- | - | TRBJ2-1 | TRBV19 | CASSIDRTFDEQFF | TGTGCCAGTAGTATAGATCGTACTTTCGATGAGCAGTTCTTC
- | - | TRBJ2-7 | TRBV11-2 | CASSPTRVYEQYF | TGTGCCAGCAGCCCCACAAGGGTTTACGAGCAGTACTTC
- | - | TRBJ2-7 | TRBV30 | CAWSVGGSPTYEQYF | TGTGCCTGGAGTGTGGGTGGGAGTCCTACCTACGAGCAGTACTTC
- | - | TRBJ2-2 | TRBV24-1 | CATSDPGREADTGELFF | TGTGCCACCAGTGACCCCGGACGGGAAGCAGACACCGGGGAGCTGTTTTTT
- | - | TRBJ1-5 | TRBV19 | CASSFQSRSNQPQHF | TGTGCCAGTAGTTTTCAGAGTAGAAGCAATCAGCCCCAGCATTTT
- | - | TRBJ1-2 | TRBV6-6 | CASHPQGSHGYTF | TGTGCCAGCCATCCTCAGGGATCACATGGCTACACCTTC
TRBD2 | - | TRBJ2-2 | TRBV7-3 | CASSARGGELTGELFF | TGTGCCAGCAGCGCCCGTGGGGGGGAGTTAACCGGGGAGCTGTTTTTT
- | - | TRBJ2-5 | TRBV30 | CAWSSVAIGGETQYF | TGTGCCTGGAGTTCGGTTGCTATTGGCGGGGAGACCCAGTACTTC
TRBD2 | - | TRBJ2-2 | TRBV5-1 | CASSIGGTTNTGELFF | TGCGCCAGCAGCATTGGGGGGACTACGAACACCGGGGAGCTGTTTTTT
TRBD1 | - | TRBJ1-2 | TRBV7-2 | CASRPGTGDQHGYTF | TGTGCCAGCAGACCGGGGACAGGGGACCAACATGGCTACACCTTC
- | - | TRBJ1-2 | TRBV7-9 | CASSLVLLVGRGNDYGYTF | TGTGCCAGCAGCTTAGTTCTTCTTGTGGGGCGGGGGAACGACTATGGCTACACCTTC
- | - | TRBJ1-1 | TRBV30 | CAWSTQESTNGNTEAFF | TGTGCCTGGAGTACTCAGGAATCCACAAATGGGAACACTGAAGCTTTCTTT
- | - | TRBJ1-2 | TRBV5-6 | CASSVLGVEGGYTF | TGTGCCAGCAGCGTGCTCGGGGTTGAGGGTGGCTACACCTTC
- | - | TRBJ1-2 | TRBV4-1 | CASSQEQGDYGYTF | TGCGCCAGCAGCCAAGAACAGGGAGACTATGGCTACACCTTC
TRBD1 | - | TRBJ2-3 | TRBV6-5 | CASSNRDRSTDTQYF | TGTGCCAGCAGTAATCGGGACAGAAGCACAGATACGCAGTATTTT
TRBD2 | - | TRBJ2-7 | TRBV6-1 | CASSEGGASGTYEQYF | TGTGCCAGCAGTGAAGGAGGAGCTAGCGGAACCTACGAGCAGTACTTC
- | - | TRBJ1-4 | TRBV28 | CASSNPQGGEKLFF | TGTGCCAGCAGCAACCCCCAGGGAGGTGAAAAACTGTTTTTT
- | - | TRBJ1-1 | TRBV5-5 | CASSLQSQGTEAFF | TGTGCCAGCAGCTTGCAATCACAGGGCACTGAAGCTTTCTTT
TRBD2 | few | TRBJ2-7 | TRBV18 | CASLTSSGSLREQYF | TGTGCCAGCTTGACGTCTAGCGGGAGTTTAAGAGAGCAGTACTTC
TRBD2 | - | TRBJ2-7 | TRBV7-9 | CASSWEGRSYEQYF | TGTGCCAGCAGCTGGGAGGGGCGATCCTACGAGCAGTACTTC